The clone carrying this T cell receptor beta chain was seen a few times. Its antigen is undetermined. The data stem from a study of T cells after yellow fever vaccination. Study results and limitations: Though weaker, the secondary response peaked faster, on day 5 versus 15. Booster sampling recovered most clones from primary vaccination (approximately 96% CD4, approximately 88% CD8).

V dropped 2 bases and J dropped 6; count of bases not matched to a gene: 9. The CDR3 extends over 16 amino acids. CDR1 is SGHRS, CDR2 YFSETQ, per germline. TCRdb re-called the 5' RACE reads through MiXCR, storing one row per CDR3 protein. The sample records 200,000 to 300,000 distinct CDR3 sequences, about 3.9% being singletons. The chain has TRBV5-1 and TRBJ2-2, with TRBD2 matching over 8 bases. The source is a man aged 18 to 29 who received the YFV17D yellow fever vaccine. The material was PBMCs, obtained 15 days after the yellow fever booster vaccination. Here the CDR3 reads CASSLNEGGGSGELFF. Here the CDR3 DNA reads TGCGCCAGCAGCTTAAACGAAGGCGGGGGGTCCGGGGAGCTGTTTTTT.